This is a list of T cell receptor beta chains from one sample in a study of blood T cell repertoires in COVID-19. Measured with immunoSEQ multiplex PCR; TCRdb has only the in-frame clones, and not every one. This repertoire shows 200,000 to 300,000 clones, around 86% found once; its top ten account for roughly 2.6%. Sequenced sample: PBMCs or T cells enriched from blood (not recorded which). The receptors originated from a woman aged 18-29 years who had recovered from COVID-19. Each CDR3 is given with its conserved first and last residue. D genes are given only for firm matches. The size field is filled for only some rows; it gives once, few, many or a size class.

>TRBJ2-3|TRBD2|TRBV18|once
CASSPRTSGHTDTQYF
TGTGCCAGCTCACCCAGGACTAGCGGACACACAGATACGCAGTATTTT
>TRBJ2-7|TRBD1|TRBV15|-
CATSRDRSSYEQYF
TGTGCCACCAGCCGGGACAGGTCCTCCTACGAGCAGTACTTC
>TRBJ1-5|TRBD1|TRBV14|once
CASSQGMGQGLGEEGQPQHF
TGTGCCAGCAGCCAAGGAATGGGACAGGGGCTCGGAGAAGAGGGGCAGCCCCAGCATTTT
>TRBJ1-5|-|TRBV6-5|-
CASTKWGGGNQPQHF
TGTGCCAGCACAAAGTGGGGGGGTGGGAATCAGCCCCAGCATTTT
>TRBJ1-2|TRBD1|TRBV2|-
CASSVTGLGYTF
TGTGCCAGCAGTGTGACAGGGCTCGGCTACACCTTC
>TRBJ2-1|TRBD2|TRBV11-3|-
CASSLGGTRGAHEQFF
TGTGCCAGCAGCTTAGGGGGGACTAGGGGGGCCCACGAGCAGTTCTTC
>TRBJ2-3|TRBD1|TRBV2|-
CASAWESTGARTDTQYF
TGTGCCAGCGCTTGGGAGTCGACAGGGGCTCGCACAGATACGCAGTATTTT
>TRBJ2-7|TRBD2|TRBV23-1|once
CASSQSKLAGNEQYF
TGCGCCAGCAGTCAATCAAAACTAGCGGGAAACGAGCAGTACTTC
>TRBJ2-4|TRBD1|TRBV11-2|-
CASSPRDRVIQYF
TGTGCCAGCAGCCCCCGGGACAGGGTCATTCAGTACTTC
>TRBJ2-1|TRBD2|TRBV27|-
CASSFRSGGPPEQFF
TGTGCCAGCAGTTTCCGAAGCGGGGGGCCCCCCGAGCAGTTCTTC
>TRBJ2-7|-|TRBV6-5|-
CASSARNRRSEQYF
TGTGCCAGCAGCGCTAGAAATCGGCGGTCCGAGCAGTACTTC
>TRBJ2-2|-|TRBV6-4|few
CASSASTGSSGELFF
TGTGCCAGCAGTGCTTCGACTGGATCCTCCGGGGAGCTGTTTTTT
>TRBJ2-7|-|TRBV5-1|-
CASSAAGRAYEQYF
TGCGCCAGCAGCGCCGCGGGACGGGCCTACGAGCAGTACTTC
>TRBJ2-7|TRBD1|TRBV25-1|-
CASSDPGQGYGEQYF
TGTGCCAGCAGTGATCCGGGACAGGGTTATGGGGAGCAGTACTTC
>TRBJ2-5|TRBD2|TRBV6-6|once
CASSYSAGGGETQYF
TGTGCCAGCAGTTACTCGGCGGGGGGTGGAGAGACCCAGTACTTC
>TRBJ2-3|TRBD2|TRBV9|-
CASSVGRRLAGEGDTQYF
TGTGCCAGCAGCGTAGGACGAAGACTAGCGGGAGAGGGGGATACGCAGTATTTT
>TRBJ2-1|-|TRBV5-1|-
CASSPMTSSPSYNEQFF
TGCGCCAGCAGCCCTATGACTAGTTCTCCCTCCTACAATGAGCAGTTCTTC
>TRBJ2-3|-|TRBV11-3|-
CASSVNYYSDTQYF
TGTGCCAGCAGCGTAAACTATTACTCCGATACGCAGTATTTT
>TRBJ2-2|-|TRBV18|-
CASSPRQGDTGELFF
TGTGCCAGCTCACCAAGGCAGGGCGACACCGGGGAGCTGTTTTTT
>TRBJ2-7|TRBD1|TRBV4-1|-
CASSPRQGNYYEQYF
TGCGCCAGCAGCCCTAGACAGGGTAATTACTACGAGCAGTACTTC